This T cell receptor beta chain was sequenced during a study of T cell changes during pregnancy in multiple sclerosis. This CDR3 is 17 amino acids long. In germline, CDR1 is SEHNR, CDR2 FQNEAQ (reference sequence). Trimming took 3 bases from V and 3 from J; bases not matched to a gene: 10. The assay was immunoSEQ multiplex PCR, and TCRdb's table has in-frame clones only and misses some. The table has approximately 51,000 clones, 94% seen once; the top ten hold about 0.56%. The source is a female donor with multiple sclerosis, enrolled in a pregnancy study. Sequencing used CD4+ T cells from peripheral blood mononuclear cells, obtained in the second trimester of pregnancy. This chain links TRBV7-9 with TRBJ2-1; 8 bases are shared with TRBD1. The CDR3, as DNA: TGTGCCAGCAGCTTGGGACAGGCCTCTGTATTCTACAATGAGCAGTTCTTC. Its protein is CASSLGQASVFYNEQFF.